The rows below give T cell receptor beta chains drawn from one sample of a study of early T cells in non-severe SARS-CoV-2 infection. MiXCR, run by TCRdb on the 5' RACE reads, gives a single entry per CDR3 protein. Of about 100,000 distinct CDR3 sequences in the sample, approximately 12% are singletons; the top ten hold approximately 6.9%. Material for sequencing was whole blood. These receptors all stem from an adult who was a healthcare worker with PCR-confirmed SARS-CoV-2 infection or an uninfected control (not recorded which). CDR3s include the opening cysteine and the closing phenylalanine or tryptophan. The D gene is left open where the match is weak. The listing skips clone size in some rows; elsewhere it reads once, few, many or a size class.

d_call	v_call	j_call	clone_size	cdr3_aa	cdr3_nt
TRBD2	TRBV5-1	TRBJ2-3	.	CASSLFSGSEDTQYF	TGCGCCAGCAGCTTGTTTAGCGGGAGTGAAGATACGCAGTATTTT
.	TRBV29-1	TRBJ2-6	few	CSVGPLSGPGANVLTF	TGCAGCGTTGGCCCCCTTTCGGGGCCTGGGGCCAACGTCCTGACTTTC
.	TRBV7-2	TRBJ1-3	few	CASSQEAFSGNTIYF	TGTGCCAGCAGCCAGGAGGCTTTCTCTGGAAACACCATATATTTT
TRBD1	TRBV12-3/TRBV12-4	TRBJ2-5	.	CASSSTGRETQYF	TGTGCCAGCAGTTCGACAGGGCGAGAGACCCAGTACTTC
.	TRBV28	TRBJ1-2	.	CASGRYRVDYGYTF	TGTGCCAGCGGGCGATACAGGGTCGACTATGGCTACACCTTC
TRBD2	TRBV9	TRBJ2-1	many	CASSVDVAGYNEQFF	TGTGCCAGCAGCGTAGACGTAGCGGGATACAATGAGCAGTTCTTC
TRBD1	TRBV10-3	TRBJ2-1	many	CAISGNPGQGAREQFF	TGTGCCATCAGTGGGAACCCGGGACAGGGGGCGCGGGAGCAGTTCTTC
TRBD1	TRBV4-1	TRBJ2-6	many	CASSPRADRDSGANVLTF	TGCGCCAGCAGCCCCAGGGCCGACAGGGACTCTGGGGCCAACGTCCTGACTTTC
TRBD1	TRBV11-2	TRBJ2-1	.	CASRRPGQGGNEQFF	TGTGCCAGCAGAAGACCGGGACAGGGGGGGAATGAGCAGTTCTTC
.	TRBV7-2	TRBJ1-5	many	CASSPVGWEPQHF	TGTGCCAGCAGCCCGGTGGGCTGGGAACCCCAGCATTTT
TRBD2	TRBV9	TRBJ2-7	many	CASSKEGLAGTLQSYEQYF	TGTGCCAGCAGCAAAGAAGGACTAGCGGGAACCCTCCAATCCTACGAGCAGTACTTC
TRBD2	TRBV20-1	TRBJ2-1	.	CSARDLAGGNNEQFF	TGCAGTGCTAGAGATCTAGCGGGAGGGAACAATGAGCAGTTCTTC
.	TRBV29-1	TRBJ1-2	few	CSVGTKFGYTF	TGCAGCGTTGGTACGAAGTTCGGCTACACCTTC
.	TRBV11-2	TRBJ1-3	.	CASSPRRSPGFGNTIYF	TGTGCCAGCAGCCCGAGACGCTCTCCCGGCTTTGGAAACACCATATATTTT
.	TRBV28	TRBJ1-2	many	CASSPEGQTNYGYTF	TGTGCCAGCAGTCCCGAAGGACAGACTAACTATGGCTACACCTTC
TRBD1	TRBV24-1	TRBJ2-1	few	CATSEAPGQRYNEQFF	TGTGCCACCAGTGAAGCGCCGGGACAGCGATACAATGAGCAGTTCTTC